One and the same sample provided the 13 T cell receptor beta chains below, sequenced in a study of shared clonotypes between healthy human individuals. Measured with immunoSEQ multiplex PCR; TCRdb has only the in-frame clones, and not every one. In the table there are about 1.1 million clones, 60% to 80% of which are singletons. The sequenced sample consisted of memory CD4+ T cells from PBMCs. Regarding subset: CD45RA-negative fraction. The receptor source for this set is a young man in good health. Some clones in this sample may be carry-over from other donors' samples.

As concerns this clone: The same CDR3 can be traced to other DNA sequences in this sample. The chain links TRBV9 to TRBJ2-1; D is uncertain. CDR3 length: 14 residues. Germline V gene lookup returns CDR1 SGDLS and CDR2 YYNGEE. V was clipped by 0 bases and J by 0 bases, with 4 bases between them. DNA of the CDR3: TGTGCCAGCAGCGTAGTAGGCTCCTACAATGAGCAGTTCTTC. It encodes CASSVVGSYNEQFF.

In the case of this clone: The sample contains more than one DNA sequence encoding this CDR3. J is TRBJ2-5 and V is TRBV29-1; 8 bases agree with TRBD1. Unmatched junction bases numbered 4, after V lost 6 bases and J lost 4 bases. This CDR3 spans 12 amino acids. Germline assignment: CDR1 SQVTM and CDR2 ANQGSEA. The CDR3 sequence: CSVLTGGETQYF. CDR3 DNA sequence: TGCAGCGTGTTAACAGGGGGAGAGACCCAGTACTTC.

The chain employs TRBV29-1 and TRBJ2-3, with 8 bases lining up with TRBD2. The germline V gene has CDR1 SQVTM and CDR2 ANQGSEA. The CDR3 has 14 residues. V trimming: 4 bases; J trimming: 1 base; junction bases outside the gene matches: 4. The CDR3 bases are TGCAGCGTTGCGGGAGGGCCCGGCACAGATACGCAGTATTTT. Amino acids: CSVAGGPGTDTQYF.

The chain joins TRBV5-1 to TRBJ2-7; possible D gene TRBD1, 5 bases. V lost 5 bases to trimming and J lost 0 bases, with 12 bases between them. The CDR3 contains 14 residues. CDR1 and CDR2 from the germline V gene are SGHRS and YFSETQ. CDR3 sequence reads: CASRRQWNSYEQYF. The CDR3 nucleotides read TGCGCCAGCAGAAGACAGTGGAACTCCTACGAGCAGTACTTC.

The chain has TRBV7-2 and TRBJ1-3; D ambiguous. CDR1 and CDR2 from the germline V gene are SGHTA and FQGNSA. Between the trimmed V and J ends, which lost 1 base and 0 bases, there was a span of 16 bases. The CDR3 extends over 18 amino acids. CDR3 sequence: CASSLVGGSRYSGNTIYF. The CDR3 DNA reads TGTGCCAGCAGCTTAGTGGGAGGGTCCCGTTACTCTGGAAACACCATATATTTT. The complete variable domain, with remaining parts taken from reference TRBV7-2 and TRBJ1-3, reads GAGVSQSPSNKVTEKGKDVELRCDPISGHTALYWYRQSLGQGLEFLIYFQGNSAPDKSGLPSDRFSAERTGGSVSTLTIQRTQQEDSAVYLCASSLVGGSRYSGNTIYFGEGSWLTVV.

This chain connects TRBV5-5 to TRBJ1-5, with a weak D call TRBD1 (5 bases). The CDR3 has 16 amino acids. Germline-derived CDR1 and CDR2 are SGHKS and YYEKEE (reference sequence). V was pared by 2 bases and J by 1 base, with 13 bases between. CDR3: CASSLSGVESNQPQHF. The CDR3 nucleotides are TGTGCCAGCAGCTTATCGGGGGTTGAAAGCAATCAGCCCCAGCATTTT.

V and J are TRBV5-8 and TRBJ1-5, with TRBD1 identical over 8 bases. After removal of 4 bases from V and 1 base from J, the junction contained 7 bases not matched to a gene. This CDR3 region has 16 residues. Per the germline V gene, CDR1 is SGHTS and CDR2 is YDEGEE. In DNA, the CDR3 is TGTGCCAGCAGCCTAGGGACAGGACGCAGCAATCAGCCCCAGCATTTT. Protein sequence: CASSLGTGRSNQPQHF. Filled out from reference TRBV5-8 and TRBJ1-5, the complete variable domain reads EAGVTQSPTHLIKTRGQQATLRCSPISGHTSVYWYQQALGLGLQFLLWYDEGEERNRGNFPPRFSGRQFPNYSSELNVNALELEDSALYLCASSLGTGRSNQPQHFGDGTRLSIL.

The V gene is TRBV29-1, the J gene TRBJ2-7; D ambiguous. V was pared by 6 bases and J by 6 bases, with 12 bases between. This CDR3 is 11 amino acids long. CDR1 is SQVTM, CDR2 ANQGSEA, per germline. The CDR3, as DNA: TGCAGCGTCGCCACCTTGCTCGAGCAGTACTTC. Translation: CSVATLLEQYF.

The V call is TRBV7-2, the J call TRBJ1-5, with 10 bases fitting TRBD1. V lost 5 bases, J lost 2 bases, and 9 bases stayed unmatched. Germline-derived CDR1 and CDR2 are SGHTA and FQGNSA. The CDR3 covers 17 residues. CDR3 coding DNA: TGTGCCAGCAGCGCTGGGTGGGACAGGGGAGGCAATCAGCCCCAGCATTTT. Amino acid sequence: CASSAGWDRGGNQPQHF.

The rearrangement uses TRBV4-2 and TRBJ1-1, with D possibly being TRBD1 (6 bases). The CDR3 consists of 15 residues. In germline, CDR1 is LGHNA, CDR2 YNFKEQ. Trimming took 4 bases from V and 4 from J, leaving 16 bases between them. DNA of the CDR3: TGTGCCAGCAGCCCCGGGGGAGGGGGTGCCACTGAAGCTTTCTTT. It specifies CASSPGGGGATEAFF.

The genes are TRBV2 and TRBJ2-3; 10 bases align to TRBD1. The CDR3 length is 17 residues. Germline V lookup: CDR1 SNHLY, CDR2 FYNNEI. Losses at the gene ends were 6 bases for V and 8 bases for J; bases not matched to a gene: 17. The CDR3 here is CASSYLETGQGPGTQYF. CDR3 nucleotide sequence: TGTGCCAGCAGCTACCTTGAAACGGGACAGGGGCCGGGTACGCAGTATTTT.

This chain links TRBV6-5 with TRBJ2-1; 11 nucleotides agree with TRBD1. CDR3 length equals 12 residues. Trimming cost V 5 bases and J 16 bases; bases outside gene matches: 7. Germline V gives CDR1 MNHEY, CDR2 SVGAGI. As DNA, the CDR3 is TGTGCCAGCAGTCCATGGGGACAGGGGGGTTTCTTC. It encodes CASSPWGQGGFF.

The chain links TRBV19 to TRBJ2-5; D may match TRBD1 or TRBD2 (5 bases each). The V and J ends lost 5 bases and 5 bases respectively, with 6 bases between them. This CDR3 is built from 11 residues. Per the germline V gene, CDR1 is LNHDA and CDR2 is SQIVND (reference sequence). The CDR3 here is CASSWGETQYF. For the CDR3, the DNA is TGTGCCAGTAGTTGGGGGGAGACCCAGTACTTC.